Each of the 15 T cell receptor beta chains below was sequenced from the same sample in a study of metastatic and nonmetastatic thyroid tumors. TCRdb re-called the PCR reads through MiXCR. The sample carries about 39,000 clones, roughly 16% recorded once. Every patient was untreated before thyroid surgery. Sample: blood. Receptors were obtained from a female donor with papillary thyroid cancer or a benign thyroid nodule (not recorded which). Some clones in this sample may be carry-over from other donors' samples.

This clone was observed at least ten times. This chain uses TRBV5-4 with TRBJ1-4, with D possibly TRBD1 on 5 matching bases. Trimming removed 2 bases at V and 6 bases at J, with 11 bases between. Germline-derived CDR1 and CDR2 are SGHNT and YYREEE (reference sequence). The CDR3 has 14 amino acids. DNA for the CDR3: TGTGCCAGCAGCTTCAGGGCTATAGATGAAAAACTGTTTTTT. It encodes CASSFRAIDEKLFF.

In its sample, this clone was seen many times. The CDR3 DNA sequence: TGTGCCTGGACCGACCGACAGGGCTATAATTCACCCCTCCACTTT. It encodes CAWTDRQGYNSPLHF. This chain joins TRBV30 and TRBJ1-6; 7 nucleotides agree with TRBD1. Unmatched junction bases numbered 6, after V lost 4 bases and J lost 3 bases. There are 15 residues in the CDR3. Per the germline V gene, CDR1 is GTSNPN and CDR2 is SVGIG (reference sequence).

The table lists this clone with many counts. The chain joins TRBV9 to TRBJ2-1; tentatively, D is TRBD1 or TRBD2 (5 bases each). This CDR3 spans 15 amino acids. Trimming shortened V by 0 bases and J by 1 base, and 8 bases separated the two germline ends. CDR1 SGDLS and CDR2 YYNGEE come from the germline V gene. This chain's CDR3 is CASSVDGGSYNEQFF. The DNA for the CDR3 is TGTGCCAGCAGCGTAGATGGGGGATCCTACAATGAGCAGTTCTTC. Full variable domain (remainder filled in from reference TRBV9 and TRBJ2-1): DSGVTQTPKHLITATGQRVTLRCSPRSGDLSVYWYQQSLDQGLQFLIQYYNGEERAKGNILERFSAQQFPDLHSELNLSSLELGDSALYFCASSVDGGSYNEQFFGPGTRLTVL.

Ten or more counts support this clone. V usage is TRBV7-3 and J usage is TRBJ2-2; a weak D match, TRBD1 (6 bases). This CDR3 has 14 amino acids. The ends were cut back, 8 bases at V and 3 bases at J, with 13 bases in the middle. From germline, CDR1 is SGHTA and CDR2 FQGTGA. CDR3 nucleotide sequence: TGTGCCAGCCAAGGGGGAAAGTACACCGGGGAGCTGTTTTTT. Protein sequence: CASQGGKYTGELFF.

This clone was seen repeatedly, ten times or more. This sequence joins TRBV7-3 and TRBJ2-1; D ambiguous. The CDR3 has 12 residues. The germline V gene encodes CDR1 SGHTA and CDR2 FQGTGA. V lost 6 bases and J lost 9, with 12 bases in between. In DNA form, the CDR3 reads TGTGCCAGCAGTCCTCAATGGGGTGAGCAGTTCTTC. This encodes CASSPQWGEQFF.

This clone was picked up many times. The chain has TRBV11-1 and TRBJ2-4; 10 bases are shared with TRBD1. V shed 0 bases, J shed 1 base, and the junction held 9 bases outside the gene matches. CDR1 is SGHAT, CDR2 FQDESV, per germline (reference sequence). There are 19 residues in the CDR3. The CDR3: CASSLAFTGTGEAKNIQYF. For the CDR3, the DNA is TGTGCCAGCAGCTTAGCGTTCACCGGGACAGGGGAGGCCAAAAACATTCAGTACTTC.

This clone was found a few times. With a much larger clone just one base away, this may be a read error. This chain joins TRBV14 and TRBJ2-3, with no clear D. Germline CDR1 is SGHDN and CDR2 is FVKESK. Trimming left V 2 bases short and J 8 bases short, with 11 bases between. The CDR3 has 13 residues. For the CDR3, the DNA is TGTGCCAGCAGCCAAATGACATGGCGTACGCAGTATTTT. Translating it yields CASSQMTWRTQYF.

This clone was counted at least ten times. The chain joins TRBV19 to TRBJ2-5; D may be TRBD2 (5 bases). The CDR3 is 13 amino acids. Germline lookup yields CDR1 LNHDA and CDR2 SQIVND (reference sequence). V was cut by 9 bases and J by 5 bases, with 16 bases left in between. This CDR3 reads CARVGRPGETQYF. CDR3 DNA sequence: TGTGCCAGGGTTGGTCGGCCGGGGGAGACCCAGTACTTC.

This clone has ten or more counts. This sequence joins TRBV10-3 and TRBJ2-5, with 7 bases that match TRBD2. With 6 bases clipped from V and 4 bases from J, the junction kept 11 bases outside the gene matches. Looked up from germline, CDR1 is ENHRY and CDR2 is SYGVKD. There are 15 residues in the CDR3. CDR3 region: CAIRGGSGVGETQYF. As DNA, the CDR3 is TGTGCCATCAGGGGCGGGAGTGGTGTCGGAGAGACCCAGTACTTC.

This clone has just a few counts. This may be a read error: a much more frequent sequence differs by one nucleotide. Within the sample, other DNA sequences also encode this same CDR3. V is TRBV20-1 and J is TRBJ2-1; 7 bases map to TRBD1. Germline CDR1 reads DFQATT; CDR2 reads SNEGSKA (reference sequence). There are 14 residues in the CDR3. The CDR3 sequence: CSAQDRAPYNEQFF. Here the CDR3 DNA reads TGCAGTGCTCAAGACAGGGCCCCCTACAACGAGCAGTTCTTC.

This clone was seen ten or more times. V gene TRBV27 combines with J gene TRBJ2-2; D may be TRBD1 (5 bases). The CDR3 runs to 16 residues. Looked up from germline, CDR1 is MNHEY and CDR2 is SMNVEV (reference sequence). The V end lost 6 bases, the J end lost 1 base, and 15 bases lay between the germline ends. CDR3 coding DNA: TGTGCCAGCAGCAATCTGATAGGACAGAACACCGGGGAGCTGTTTTTT. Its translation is CASSNLIGQNTGELFF.

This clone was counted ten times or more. The CDR3 bases are TGTGCCAGCAGCGGCCGGGAGTCCGATTATTACGAGCAGTACTTC. Translation: CASSGRESDYYEQYF. The J gene is TRBJ2-7, the V gene TRBV3-1, with a tentative D call TRBD2 (6 bases). The CDR3 extends over 15 amino acids. Per germline, CDR1 LGHDT and CDR2 YNNKEL (reference sequence). The V end lost 5 bases, the J end lost 4 bases, and 18 bases lay between the germline ends.

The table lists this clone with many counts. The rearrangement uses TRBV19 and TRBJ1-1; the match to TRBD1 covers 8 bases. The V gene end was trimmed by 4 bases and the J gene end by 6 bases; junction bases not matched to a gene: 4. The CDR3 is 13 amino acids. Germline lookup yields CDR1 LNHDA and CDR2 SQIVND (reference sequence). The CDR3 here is CASSRQGWAEAFF. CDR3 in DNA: TGTGCCAGTAGTAGACAGGGGTGGGCTGAAGCTTTCTTT.

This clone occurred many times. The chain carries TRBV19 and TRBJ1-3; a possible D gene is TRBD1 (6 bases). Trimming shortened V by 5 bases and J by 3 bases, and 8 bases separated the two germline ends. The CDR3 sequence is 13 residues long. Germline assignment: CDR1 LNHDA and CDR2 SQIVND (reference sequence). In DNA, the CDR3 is TGTGCCAGTAGTGTGGGACATGGAAACACCATATATTTT. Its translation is CASSVGHGNTIYF. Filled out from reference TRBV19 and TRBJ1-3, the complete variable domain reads DGGITQSPKYLFRKEGQNVTLSCEQNLNHDAMYWYRQDPGQGLRLIYYSQIVNDFQKGDIAEGYSVSREKKESFPLTVTSAQKNPTAFYLCASSVGHGNTIYFGEGSWLTVV.

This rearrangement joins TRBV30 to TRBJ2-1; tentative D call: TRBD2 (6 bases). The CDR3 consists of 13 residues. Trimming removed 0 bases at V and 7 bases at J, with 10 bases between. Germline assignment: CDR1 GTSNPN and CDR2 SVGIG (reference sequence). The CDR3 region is CAWSVGLANEQFF. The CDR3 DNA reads TGTGCCTGGAGTGTAGGGCTAGCGAATGAGCAGTTCTTC.